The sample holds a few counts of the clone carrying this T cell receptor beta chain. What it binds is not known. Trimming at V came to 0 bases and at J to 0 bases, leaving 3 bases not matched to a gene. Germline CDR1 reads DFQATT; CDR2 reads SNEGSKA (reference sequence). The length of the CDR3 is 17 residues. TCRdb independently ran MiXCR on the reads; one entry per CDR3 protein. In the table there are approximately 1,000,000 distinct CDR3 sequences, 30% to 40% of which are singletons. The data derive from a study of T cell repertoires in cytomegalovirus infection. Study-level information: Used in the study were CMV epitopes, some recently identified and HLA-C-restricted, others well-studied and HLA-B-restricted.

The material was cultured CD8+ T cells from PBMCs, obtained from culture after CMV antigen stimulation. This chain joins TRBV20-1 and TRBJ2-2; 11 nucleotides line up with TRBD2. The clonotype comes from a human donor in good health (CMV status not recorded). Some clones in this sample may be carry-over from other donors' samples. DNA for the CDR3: TGCAGTGCTAGAGATGGGGGACTAGCGGCGAACACCGGGGAGCTGTTTTTT. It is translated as CSARDGGLAANTGELFF.